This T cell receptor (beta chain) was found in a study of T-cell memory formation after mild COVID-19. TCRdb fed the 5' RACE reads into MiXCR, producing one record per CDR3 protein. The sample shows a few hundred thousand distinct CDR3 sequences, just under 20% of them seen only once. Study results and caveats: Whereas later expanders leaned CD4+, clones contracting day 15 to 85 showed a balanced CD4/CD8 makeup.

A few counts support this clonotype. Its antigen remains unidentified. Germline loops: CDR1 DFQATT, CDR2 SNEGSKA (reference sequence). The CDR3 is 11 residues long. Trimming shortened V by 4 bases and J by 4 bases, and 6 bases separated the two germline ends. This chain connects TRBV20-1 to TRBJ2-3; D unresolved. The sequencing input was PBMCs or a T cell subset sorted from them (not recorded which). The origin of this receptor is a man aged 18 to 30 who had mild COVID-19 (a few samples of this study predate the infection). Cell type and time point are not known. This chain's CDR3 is CSAKWSDTQYF. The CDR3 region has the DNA TGCAGTGCTAAGTGGTCAGATACGCAGTATTTT.